The rows below give T cell receptor beta chains drawn from one sample of a study of T cells in localized non-small cell lung cancer. Using immunoSEQ multiplex PCR, the repertoire was profiled, and TCRdb retains in-frame clones only, with some absent. The data hold some 50,000 clones, with around 80% observed a single time. The sequenced sample was peripheral blood mononuclear cells, obtained before any cancer treatment. The receptors come from a man aged 40 to 75 with stage III lung adenocarcinoma. CDR3s include the opening cysteine and the closing phenylalanine or tryptophan. Fields, in order: J gene, D gene, V gene, CDR3 length, CDR3 protein, CDR3 DNA. The D gene is left open where the match is weak.

>TRBJ1-1|TRBD1|TRBV7-6|12
CASRTGKTEAFF
TGTGCCAGCAGGACAGGGAAAACTGAAGCTTTCTTT
>TRBJ1-1|TRBD1|TRBV5-1|16
CASSSSGQDKNTEAFF
TGCGCCAGCAGCTCCTCGGGACAGGACAAAAACACTGAAGCTTTCTTT
>TRBJ2-1|.|TRBV4-3|13
CASSQDSQGLPFF
TGCGCCAGCAGCCAAGATAGTCAGGGACTCCCGTTCTTC
>TRBJ1-6|.|TRBV7-2|13
CASSETASSPLHF
TGTGCCAGCAGCGAGACGGCCTCCTCACCCCTCCACTTT
>TRBJ2-7|.|TRBV19|14
CASSILQGAYEQYF
TGTGCCAGTAGTATATTGCAGGGTGCCTACGAGCAGTACTTC
>TRBJ2-1|.|TRBV11-1|15
CASSLQLESYNEQFF
TGTGCCAGCAGCTTACAACTAGAGAGCTACAATGAGCAGTTCTTC
>TRBJ2-1|.|TRBV5-5|16
CASSDLLKPVYNEQFF
TGTGCCAGCAGCGACCTGCTAAAGCCCGTATACAATGAGCAGTTCTTC
>TRBJ2-5|TRBD2|TRBV7-7|16
CASSLLGAGGQETQYF
TGTGCCAGCAGCCTTTTGGGAGCGGGGGGACAAGAGACCCAGTACTTC
>TRBJ2-3|TRBD2|TRBV27|12
CASSPGGDTQYF
TGTGCCAGCAGTCCGGGGGGGGATACGCAGTATTTT
>TRBJ1-5|.|TRBV7-2|13
CASSYGEGRPQHF
TGTGCCAGCAGCTACGGAGAGGGGAGGCCCCAGCATTTT
>TRBJ2-7|.|TRBV27|13
CASSPPGRGEQYF
TGTGCCAGCAGTCCCCCGGGCCGGGGCGAGCAGTACTTC
>TRBJ2-2|TRBD1|TRBV2|14
CANRQGSTTGELFF
TGTGCCAACCGACAGGGCTCGACCACCGGGGAGCTGTTTTTT
>TRBJ1-1|.|TRBV15|14
CATSREATNTEAFF
TGTGCCACCAGCAGAGAGGCCACGAACACTGAAGCTTTCTTT
>TRBJ1-2|TRBD1|TRBV6-1|14
CASSPTRDSYGYTF
TGTGCCAGCAGCCCGACCCGGGACAGCTATGGCTACACCTTC
>TRBJ2-7|.|TRBV7-7|13
CASSRGGGHEQYF
TGTGCCAGCTCCCGTGGGGGGGGCCACGAGCAGTACTTC
>TRBJ2-3|.|TRBV5-4|16
CASSLGQSGFTDTQYF
TGTGCCAGCAGCTTGGGACAGTCGGGGTTCACAGATACGCAGTATTTT
>TRBJ2-5|TRBD1|TRBV5-1|14
CASSRTGTKETQYF
TGCGCCAGCAGCAGGACAGGGACCAAGGAGACCCAGTACTTC
>TRBJ1-6|.|TRBV6-5|13
CASNRVENSPLHF
TGTGCCAGCAACAGGGTAGAAAATTCACCCCTCCACTTT
>TRBJ2-7|TRBD1|TRBV9|12
CASSDTGVEQYF
TGTGCCAGCAGTGACACAGGGGTCGAGCAGTACTTC